This TCR beta chain was retrieved from a study of T-cell memory formation after mild COVID-19. Study-level results: Contracting clones from day 15 to 85 had balanced CD4/CD8; later expanders favoured CD4+. Researchers could not confirm that second-wave clones peaking on day 37 targeted SARS-CoV-2. Largely, contracting CD4+ clones fell within CM and EM, and contracting CD8+ clones within EMRA.

TCRdb redid the calling of the 5' RACE reads with MiXCR, one entry per CDR3 protein. The data contain 200,000 or so distinct CDR3 sequences, roughly 17% of them singletons. The J segment lost 5 bases and the V segment lost 6 bases, leaving 0 bases of the junction unmatched. The CDR3 covers 11 residues. The germline V gene encodes CDR1 SQVTM and CDR2 ANQGSEA. Points on this clonotype: Antigen specificity is unknown.

The receptor was derived from an adult woman who had mild COVID-19 (a few samples of this study predate the infection). Cell type and time point are not known. The sequencing sample was made of PBMCs or a T cell subset sorted from them (not recorded which). The J gene is TRBJ2-5, the V gene TRBV29-1; 10 bases fit TRBD1. Here the CDR3 reads CSVGQGETQYF. Written as DNA, the CDR3 is TGCAGCGTGGGACAGGGGGAGACCCAGTACTTC.